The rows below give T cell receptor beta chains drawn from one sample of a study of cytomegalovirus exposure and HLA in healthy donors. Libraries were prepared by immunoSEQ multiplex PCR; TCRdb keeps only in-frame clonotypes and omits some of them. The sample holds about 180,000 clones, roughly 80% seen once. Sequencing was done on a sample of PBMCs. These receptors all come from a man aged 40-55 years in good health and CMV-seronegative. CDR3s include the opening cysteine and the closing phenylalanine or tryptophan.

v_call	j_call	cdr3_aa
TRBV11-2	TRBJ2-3	CASSSSGKSTDTQYF
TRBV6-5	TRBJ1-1	CASSYSSGMNTEDFF
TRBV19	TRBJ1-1	CASSYWQNTEAFF
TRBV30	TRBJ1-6	CAWGATSGYSPLHF
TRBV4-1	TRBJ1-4	CASSLMTGSNEKLFF
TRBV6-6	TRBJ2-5	CASSYSNSGSGETQYF
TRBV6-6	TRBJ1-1	CASSYPGELPDTEAFF
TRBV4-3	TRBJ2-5	CASSRTLGEETQYF
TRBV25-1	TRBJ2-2	CASSEYGVRNTGELFF
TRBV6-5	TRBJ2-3	CASRPRAGGTDTQYF
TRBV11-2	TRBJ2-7	CASSLNPTQQGGYEQYF
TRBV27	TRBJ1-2	CASSSGGNGYGYTF
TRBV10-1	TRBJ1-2	CASSESRSRGYTF
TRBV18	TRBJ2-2	CASSSIHGELFF
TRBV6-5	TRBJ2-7	CASSYFTGAGYEQYF
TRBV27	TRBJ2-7	CASSLFGGFSYEQYF
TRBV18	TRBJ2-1	CASSLTGTSYNEQFF
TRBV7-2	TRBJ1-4	CASSLDRNEKLFF
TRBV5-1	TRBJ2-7	CAPRTAYYEQYF
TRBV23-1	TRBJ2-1	CASSPRQINEQFF
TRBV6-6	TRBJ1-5	CASSYRSRGQPQHF
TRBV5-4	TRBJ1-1	CASTPFPGRNTEAFF
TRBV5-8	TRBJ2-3	CASSFGTDQDTQYF
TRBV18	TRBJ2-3	CASSSPGLAGDTQYF
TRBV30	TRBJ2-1	CASQGAGSYNEQFF
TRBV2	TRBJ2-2	CASRGQPVTGELFF
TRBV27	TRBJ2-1	CASSFPWGQGYNEQFF
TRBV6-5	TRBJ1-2	CASSYRGGRGYGYTF
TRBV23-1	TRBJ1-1	CASRALKTELNTEAFF
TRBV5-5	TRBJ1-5	CASSLGQGTNQPQHF
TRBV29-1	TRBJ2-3	CSVEEAGGLADTQYF
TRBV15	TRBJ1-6	CATSRDRGDRGYNSPLHF
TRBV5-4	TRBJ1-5	CASSLLQDSNQPQHF
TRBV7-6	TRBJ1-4	CASSFPGGSGEKLFF
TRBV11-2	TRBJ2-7	CASSFTEGKGEQYF
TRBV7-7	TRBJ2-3	CASSLTGTGGTDTQYF
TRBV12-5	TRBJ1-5	CASGSGAGNQPQHF
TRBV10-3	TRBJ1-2	CAISGPSGQVDYGYTF